These 11 T cell receptor beta chains were all obtained from the same sample, sequenced in a study of blood T cell repertoires in COVID-19. Repertoires were generated with immunoSEQ multiplex PCR, while TCRdb's copy carries only in-frame clones and drops some. This table has some 26,000 clones, 72% appearing once. The sequenced sample was peripheral blood. The receptor source for this set is an elderly woman with acute or convalescent COVID-19.

The chain carries TRBV3-1 (or the pseudogene TRBV3-2) and TRBJ2-1; no reliable D call. The length of the CDR3 is 15 residues. V dropped 5 bases and J dropped 7 bases, with 18 bases sitting between them. The V gene's germline CDR1 is LGHDT and CDR2 YNNKEL (reference sequence). CDR3 region: CASSRAQSALNEQFF. CDR3 sequence (DNA): TGTGCCAGCAGCAGAGCCCAGAGCGCCTTAAATGAGCAGTTCTTC.

This chain uses TRBV5-4 with TRBJ1-6, with 8 bases that match TRBD1. Unmatched junction bases numbered 4, after V lost 1 base and J lost 4 bases. From germline, CDR1 is SGHNT and CDR2 YYREEE (reference sequence). The CDR3 runs to 16 residues. The CDR3 region is CASSLKGTGYNSPLHF. CDR3 nucleotide sequence: TGTGCCAGCAGCTTGAAGGGGACAGGTTATAATTCACCCCTCCACTTT. Together with reference TRBV5-4 and TRBJ1-6, the CDR3 gives the full variable domain: ETGVTQSPTHLIKTRGQQVTLRCSSQSGHNTVSWYQQALGQGPQFIFQYYREEENGRGNFPPRFSGLQFPNYSSELNVNALELDDSALYLCASSLKGTGYNSPLHFGNGTRLTVT.

This chain joins TRBV7-2 and TRBJ1-5; no firm D call. V was shortened by 3 bases and J by 5 bases, with 8 bases between the two germline ends. Germline loops: CDR1 SGHTA, CDR2 FQGNSA. The CDR3 contains 13 residues. CDR3 protein: CASSFSGDQPQHF. The CDR3 DNA reads TGTGCCAGCAGCTTTTCCGGGGATCAGCCCCAGCATTTT.

There are a few counts of this clone. V usage is TRBV5-6 and J usage is TRBJ1-4, with D perhaps matching TRBD1 (5 bases). CDR1 is SGHDT, CDR2 YYEEEE, per germline. The CDR3 sequence is 14 residues long. The V and J ends lost 2 bases and 5 bases respectively, with 10 bases between them. The CDR3 nucleotides read TGTGCCAGCAGCTTCCAGGGAGGAAATGAAAAACTGTTTTTT. Encoded protein: CASSFQGGNEKLFF.

V gene TRBV30 combines with J gene TRBJ2-2; TRBD1 might be the D (6 bases). The CDR3 consists of 13 residues. The V end was cut by 2 bases, the J end by 8 bases, with 12 bases between. The V gene's germline CDR1 is GTSNPN and CDR2 SVGIG (reference sequence). The CDR3 is CAWSPLGTGELFF. In nucleotides, the CDR3 is TGTGCCTGGAGTCCCCTAGGGACAGGGGAGCTGTTTTTT.

The genes are TRBV7-3 and TRBJ2-1, with D possibly matching TRBD2 (6 bases). The ends were cut back, 5 bases at V and 6 bases at J, with 11 bases in the middle. The V gene's germline CDR1 is SGHTA and CDR2 FQGTGA. The CDR3 is 13 amino acids. The CDR3 reads CASSATRGNEQFF. The CDR3 DNA reads as TGTGCCAGCAGCGCGACTAGAGGCAATGAGCAGTTCTTC.

V and J are TRBV6-5 and TRBJ1-1; D is possibly TRBD1 (6 bases). Trimming left V 0 bases short and J 2 bases short, with 10 bases between. The CDR3 spans 15 residues. Looked up from germline, CDR1 is MNHEY and CDR2 is SVGAGI. Here the CDR3 DNA reads TGTGCCAGCAGTTACTCGGCACAGGGTAACACTGAAGCTTTCTTT. Amino acid sequence: CASSYSAQGNTEAFF.

The chain has TRBV19 and TRBJ1-1; weak D call: TRBD1 (6 bases). CDR1 is LNHDA and CDR2 is SQIVND in the germline V gene (reference sequence). This CDR3 is built from 13 residues. Trimming cost V 7 bases and J 4 bases, with 13 bases left between them. DNA of the CDR3: TGTGCCAGTACCCTTCGGGGGGCCACTGAAGCTTTCTTT. Protein sequence: CASTLRGATEAFF.

The chain has TRBV4-1 and TRBJ2-6, with D perhaps TRBD1 (7 bases). This CDR3 has 18 amino acids. Germline V CDR1 and CDR2: MGHRA, YSYEKL. V lost 1 base and J 2 bases, leaving 15 bases between the germline ends. CDR3 in DNA: TGCGCCAGCAGCCAAGTTCCAGGGGGGAGGACTGGGGCCAACGTCCTGACTTTC. Its protein product is CASSQVPGGRTGANVLTF.

The chain couples TRBV7-9 to TRBJ1-3; no definite D call. This CDR3 has 15 amino acids. Germline CDR1 reads SEHNR; CDR2 reads FQNEAQ (reference sequence). V shed 2 bases and J shed 2 bases, with 10 bases lying between them. This chain's CDR3 is CASSLLGGTGNTIYF. In DNA form, the CDR3 reads TGTGCCAGCAGCTTATTAGGCGGCACTGGAAACACCATATATTTT.

The chain is built from TRBV19 and TRBJ1-1, with 10 bases identical to TRBD1. V lost 7 bases and J lost 6; bases outside the gene matches: 8. There are 14 residues in the CDR3. Germline CDR1 and CDR2: LNHDA and SQIVND (reference sequence). CDR3 DNA: TGTGCCAGTACCCTGACAGGGGGCGGCTCTGAAGCTTTCTTT. It is translated as CASTLTGGGSEAFF.